This section outlines one T cell receptor beta chain sequence together with its context. The antigen is undetermined. It was RNA transcripts that yielded the amplified TCR beta CDR3 regions. HTBI primers were employed in a first-round RT-PCR of the TCR CDR3. Via MiXCR, TCRdb re-called the multiplex PCR reads, giving one row per CDR3 protein. This table has around 700,000 distinct CDR3 sequences, under 20% appearing once. PBMCs came from more than 9.5 ml fresh peripheral blood. These data are taken from a study of T cells in Graves' hyperthyroidism and ophthalmopathy. Study results and caveats: Most expanded thyroid clonotypes above 0.001 also appeared in blood. Before onset, ophthalmopathy was predicted by the model a median about 6.2 months earlier.

V lost 2 bases, J lost 4 bases, and 4 bases stayed unmatched. The CDR3 sequence is 14 residues long. In germline, CDR1 is SGHRS, CDR2 YFSETQ. The chain uses TRBV5-1 and TRBJ2-3; 7 nucleotides align to TRBD1. The sequence came from a woman aged 45-59 years with Graves' hyperthyroidism that later progressed to Graves' ophthalmopathy. Sequencing was done on a sample of blood. Written as DNA, the CDR3 is TGCGCCAGCAGCTTAGACAGGGATGCAGATACGCAGTATTTT. This encodes CASSLDRDADTQYF.